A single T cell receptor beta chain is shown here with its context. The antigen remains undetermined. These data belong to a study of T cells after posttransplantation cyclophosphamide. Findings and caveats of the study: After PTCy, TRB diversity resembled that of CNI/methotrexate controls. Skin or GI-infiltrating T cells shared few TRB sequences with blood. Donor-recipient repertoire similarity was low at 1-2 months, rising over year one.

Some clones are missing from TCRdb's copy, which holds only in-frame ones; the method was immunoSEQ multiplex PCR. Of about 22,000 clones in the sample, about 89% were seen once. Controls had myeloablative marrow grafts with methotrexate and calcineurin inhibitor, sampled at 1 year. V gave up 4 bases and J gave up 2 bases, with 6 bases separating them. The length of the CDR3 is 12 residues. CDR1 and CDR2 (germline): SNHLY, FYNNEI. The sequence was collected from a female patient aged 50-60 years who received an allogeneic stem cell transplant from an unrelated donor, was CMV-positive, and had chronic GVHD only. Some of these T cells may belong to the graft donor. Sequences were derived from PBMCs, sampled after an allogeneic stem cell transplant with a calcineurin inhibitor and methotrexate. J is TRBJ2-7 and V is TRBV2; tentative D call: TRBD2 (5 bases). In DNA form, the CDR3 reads TGTGCCAGCAGTGGAGGGACCTACGAGCAGTACTTC. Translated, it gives CASSGGTYEQYF.